The entry below gives a single T cell receptor (beta chain) sequence along with its context. The data are from a study of blood T cell repertoires in COVID-19. Study-level information: The United States, Italy and Spain supplied acute and convalescent COVID-19 samples. Sources were T cells, B-cell-depleted T cells, or PBMCs; the material itself was cDNA or gDNA.

Original handling: Amplifying reference gene primers gave estimates of nucleated cell counts. Profiled with immunoSEQ multiplex PCR; TCRdb holds only in-frame clones, not every one. V, J and clone size derive from that table, while D and trimming were established from the DNA sequence. The sample shows 200,000 to 300,000 clones, roughly 80% of them seen only once. Germline values: CDR1 LNHDA, CDR2 SQIVND (reference sequence). Trimming removed 10 bases at V and 5 bases at J, with 17 bases between. The CDR3 consists of 13 residues. The source is a woman in her seventies with acute or convalescent COVID-19. Sequenced: peripheral blood. This rearrangement joins TRBV19 to TRBJ1-2, with D perhaps matching TRBD1 (5 bases). In DNA form, the CDR3 reads TGTGCCACTCCGACAGCGACTAGATATGGCTACACCTTC. It codes for CATPTATRYGYTF.